A selection of T cell receptor beta chains follows, all from one sample in a study of shared clonotypes between healthy human individuals. TCRdb keeps only in-frame clones here, not all; method: immunoSEQ multiplex PCR. The table lists hundreds of thousands of clones, about 74% of them singletons. The sequencing input was memory CD4+ T cells sorted from blood. The receptor source for this set is a woman aged 25-40 years in good health. The CDR3 runs from the conserved cysteine through the conserved F or W. A D gene is named only where the DNA matches it firmly. Not every row has a clone size; where given, it reads once, few, many or a size class.

j_gene | v_gene | len | abundance | d_gene | CDR3nt | CDR3aa
TRBJ2-2 | TRBV11-2 | 16 | . | . | TGTGCCAGCAGCTTAGATCCCGGGAGCAACACCGGGGAGCTGTTTTTT | CASSLDPGSNTGELFF
TRBJ2-5 | TRBV27 | 15 | . | . | TGTGCCAGCAGAGCACGAGTGGGGATTGGAGAGACCCAGTACTTC | CASRARVGIGETQYF
TRBJ2-3 | TRBV5-1 | 14 | . | TRBD2 | TGCGCCAGCAGCTTGAGGTCCGGGGAGGGTACGCAGTATTTT | CASSLRSGEGTQYF
TRBJ2-5 | TRBV28 | 16 | few | TRBD2 | TGTGCCAGCAGTTTATTAGCGGGAGGGCCCTATGAGACCCAGTACTTC | CASSLLAGGPYETQYF
TRBJ2-5 | TRBV6-5 | 14 | few | . | TGTGCCAGCAGAGCCCCCAGGGGCCAAGAGACCCAGTACTTC | CASRAPRGQETQYF
TRBJ1-2 | TRBV2 | 13 | . | TRBD1 | TGTGCCAGCAGCTGGACAGGGTCCGATGGCTACACCTTC | CASSWTGSDGYTF
TRBJ2-5 | TRBV7-7 | 13 | . | . | TGTGCCAGCAGCCCCGACACACAAGAGACCCAGTACTTC | CASSPDTQETQYF
TRBJ1-2 | TRBV2 | 13 | few | TRBD1 | TGTGCCAGCAGAGGGACAGGGGAGGCTGGCTACACCTTC | CASRGTGEAGYTF
TRBJ2-5 | TRBV15 | 13 | once | . | TGTGCCACCAGCAGAGATGAGGGGGAGACCCAGTACTTC | CATSRDEGETQYF
TRBJ2-1 | TRBV4-2 | 17 | . | . | TGTGCCAGCAGCCCTCAAGGCGGGCGGTCCTCCTACAATGAGCAGTTCTTC | CASSPQGGRSSYNEQFF
TRBJ1-2 | TRBV28 | 12 | . | . | TGTGCCAGCAGTTCGACGGACTATGGCTACACCTTC | CASSSTDYGYTF
TRBJ2-1 | TRBV19 | 15 | once | TRBD2 | TGTGCCAGTACCGGGCTAGCGGGAGGGTACAATGAGCAGTTCTTC | CASTGLAGGYNEQFF
TRBJ1-1 | TRBV6-6 | 13 | . | . | TGTGCCAGCAGCCCAAACAGGGAGGCTGAAGCTTTCTTT | CASSPNREAEAFF
TRBJ1-4 | TRBV28 | 16 | . | TRBD1 | TGTGCCAGCAGCCCCGGGACAGGCCTCGTCGGGGAAAAACTGTTTTTT | CASSPGTGLVGEKLFF
TRBJ2-1 | TRBV25-1 | 14 | . | TRBD2 | TGTGCCAGCAGTGGCTCGGGACTAGTCAATGAGCAGTTCTTC | CASSGSGLVNEQFF
TRBJ2-3 | TRBV30 | 14 | . | . | TGTGCCTGGAGTGTATTAGCGGCCACAGATACGCAGTATTTT | CAWSVLAATDTQYF
TRBJ2-7 | TRBV25-1 | 14 | once | TRBD2 | TGTGCCAGCAGGTCGACTAGCGGGGCCTACGAGCAGTACTTC | CASRSTSGAYEQYF
TRBJ2-5 | TRBV5-4 | 12 | many | . | TGTGCCAGCAGTGACAGGTTTGAGACCCAGTACTTC | CASSDRFETQYF
TRBJ2-2 | TRBV28 | 20 | . | TRBD2 | TGTGCCAGCAGTATCAGGACTAGCGGGAGGGTGGGACTGAACACCGGGGAGCTGTTTTTT | CASSIRTSGRVGLNTGELFF
TRBJ1-1 | TRBV7-6 | 16 | once | . | TGTGCCAGCAGCCATCGCGGGGGTAACATGAACACTGAAGCTTTCTTT | CASSHRGGNMNTEAFF
TRBJ2-7 | TRBV27 | 14 | . | . | TGTGCCAGCAGAACCTGGGTTTCCCCCTACGAGCAGTACTTC | CASRTWVSPYEQYF
TRBJ1-1 | TRBV2 | 13 | . | . | TGTGCCAGCATCGGCCTAAGAGGGACTGAAGCTTTCTTT | CASIGLRGTEAFF
TRBJ2-7 | TRBV27 | 16 | . | TRBD1 | TGTGCCAGCAGTCCCTCTTTGGGACAGGCCTCCTACGAGCAGTACTTC | CASSPSLGQASYEQYF
TRBJ1-5 | TRBV6-5 | 13 | . | . | TGTGCCAGCAGTCCCGGGACGCTTCAGCCCCAGCATTTT | CASSPGTLQPQHF
TRBJ2-7 | TRBV7-9 | 13 | few | . | TGTGCCAGCAGCCCCCGGGCCACCTCCGAGCAGTACTTC | CASSPRATSEQYF
TRBJ1-1 | TRBV5-1 | 14 | . | . | TGCGCCAGCGGGACGGGGACGGAGGGCACTGAAGCTTTCTTT | CASGTGTEGTEAFF
TRBJ1-4 | TRBV19 | 14 | few | . | TGTGCCAGTAGCCCTCGTCGGAATAATGAAAAACTGTTTTTT | CASSPRRNNEKLFF
TRBJ2-3 | TRBV19 | 17 | . | . | TGTGCCAGTAGTATTAGTTGGGACCTCTCTTTCACAGATACGCAGTATTTT | CASSISWDLSFTDTQYF
TRBJ2-7 | TRBV19 | 15 | few | TRBD1 | TGTGCCAGTAGTAACCAGGGGGCCTCCTCCTACGAGCAGTACTTC | CASSNQGASSYEQYF
TRBJ2-7 | TRBV7-9 | 13 | few | . | TGTGCCAGCAGCTTAGGTCCCGTCAACGAGCAGTACTTC | CASSLGPVNEQYF
TRBJ2-7 | TRBV29-1 | 16 | . | . | TGCAGCGTTGAAGATGGCCCCCCTTGGGGTTCCTACGAGCAGTACTTC | CSVEDGPPWGSYEQYF
TRBJ2-2 | TRBV7-2 | 13 | . | . | TGTGCCAGCACCATGACCCTCCTAGGGGAGCTGTTTTTT | CASTMTLLGELFF
TRBJ2-7 | TRBV28 | 16 | . | . | TGTGCCAGCAGTTTATTAACCGGGGTCAGGACCTACGAGCAGTACTTC | CASSLLTGVRTYEQYF
TRBJ1-2 | TRBV9 | 14 | . | . | TGTGCCAGTCAACGGGGCAGGAGGAACTATGGCTACACCTTC | CASQRGRRNYGYTF
TRBJ1-1 | TRBV29-1 | 15 | . | . | TGCAGCGTTGCACTGGGAACCCGGATGAACACTGAAGCTTTCTTT | CSVALGTRMNTEAFF
TRBJ1-4 | TRBV4-2 | 16 | . | . | TGTGCCAGCAGCGGGCGGGGCAGAACAAGTAATGAAAAACTGTTTTTT | CASSGRGRTSNEKLFF
TRBJ2-5 | TRBV11-1 | 14 | . | . | TGTGCCAGCAGCCTGAGGGACCCTAAAGAGACCCAGTACTTC | CASSLRDPKETQYF
TRBJ2-1 | TRBV27 | 15 | . | . | TGTGCCAGCAGTTTACTTGCGGCCCGCGGCGACGAGCAGTTCTTC | CASSLLAARGDEQFF
TRBJ2-7 | TRBV5-4 | 15 | . | . | TGTGCCAGCAGCGGGATTATGGGACCGCGAGGGGAGCAGTACTTC | CASSGIMGPRGEQYF
TRBJ2-5 | TRBV19 | 14 | . | . | TGTGCCAGTAGTTCCTCCCTCCTCGGGGAGACCCAGTACTTC | CASSSSLLGETQYF
TRBJ2-1 | TRBV27 | 17 | . | . | TGTGCCAGCAGTTTATGGGGTAGCCCCCAGCCCTACAATGAGCAGTTCTTC | CASSLWGSPQPYNEQFF
TRBJ2-1 | TRBV30 | 13 | . | . | TGTGCCGGTGATAAGCCCTCCCACAATGAGCAGTTCTTC | CAGDKPSHNEQFF
TRBJ1-5 | TRBV19 | 18 | . | . | TGTGCCAGTAGCTTCGGCGAAAGTCGGGGCTTATGGAATCAGCCCCAGCATTTT | CASSFGESRGLWNQPQHF
TRBJ1-1 | TRBV18 | 15 | few | TRBD1 | TGTGCCAGCTCACCCGGGACAGGGGAAATCGCTGAAGCTTTCTTT | CASSPGTGEIAEAFF
TRBJ2-7 | TRBV6-5 | 16 | . | . | TGTGCCAGCAGTTATTCTACCCCGCCAGATCCCTACGAGCAGTACTTC | CASSYSTPPDPYEQYF
TRBJ1-1 | TRBV6-5 | 14 | few | . | TGTGCCAGCAGAGCCGGACAGAGTTGGACTGAAGCTTTCTTT | CASRAGQSWTEAFF
TRBJ1-4 | TRBV5-1 | 14 | . | . | TGCGCCAGCAGCTTAAGTCCAACTAATGAAAAACTGTTTTTT | CASSLSPTNEKLFF
TRBJ1-2 | TRBV28 | 15 | . | . | TGTGCCAGCAGTTTAGTGGGGACGGTGGTCTATGGCTACACCTTC | CASSLVGTVVYGYTF